Shown below are 2 T cell receptor beta chains from a single sample sequenced in a study of beta chain features in type 1 diabetes. As every portion of the isolated RNA was reverse transcribed, the sequencing read expressed TCRB transcripts. Libraries were prepared by immunoSEQ multiplex PCR; TCRdb keeps only in-frame clonotypes and omits some of them. The table lists about 290,000 clones, under 8.5% of them singletons. The sample taken for sequencing was central memory CD4+ T cells from blood. The origin of the receptors is a woman under 30 in good health.

This clone has at least ten counts. V and J are TRBV28 and TRBJ1-1; D may be TRBD1 (6 bases). Trimming took off 2 bases at V and 4 bases at J, with 14 bases between the two ends. From germline, CDR1 is MDHEN and CDR2 SYDVKM. The CDR3 has 15 amino acids. CDR3 sequence reads: CASSLQGPRSTEAFF. The CDR3 bases are TGTGCCAGCAGTTTACAGGGGCCCAGAAGCACTGAAGCTTTCTTT.

The rearrangement joins TRBV28 to TRBJ2-1; D possibly corresponds to TRBD1 (6 bases). The CDR3 has 14 amino acids. Between the trimmed V and J ends, which lost 4 bases and 13 bases, there was a span of 20 bases. Germline V CDR1 and CDR2: MDHEN, SYDVKM. The CDR3, as DNA: TGTGCCAGCAGTTCAACATCCGGGACATCCTATCAGTTCTTC. Translated, it gives CASSSTSGTSYQFF.